The 10 T cell receptor beta chains below all came from one sample that was sequenced in a study of human T cells and chemical hapten exposure. Regarding time point: patch test 2, 6 weeks after DPC sensitization. Treatment denoted: therapeutic diphenylcyclopropenone sensitization with weekly scalp DPC. Each CDR3 protein gets one entry after TCRdb re-called the RACE reads with MiXCR. The sample lists approximately 84,000 distinct CDR3 sequences, around 10% occurring once. Source: whole blood, taken in connection with sensitization to the hapten diphenylcyclopropenone (DPC). Source of these receptors: a man between 18 and 29 years old with alopecia areata. Some clones in this sample may be carry-over from other donors' samples.

This clonotype was counted a few times. This rearrangement joins TRBV7-3 to TRBJ2-3; D gene uncertain. V gave up 0 bases and J gave up 6 bases, with 7 bases separating them. The CDR3 spans 13 residues. The germline V gene encodes CDR1 SGHTA and CDR2 FQGTGA. Here the CDR3 DNA reads TGTGCCAGCAGCTTAACGCAGATTGATACGCAGTATTTT. It specifies CASSLTQIDTQYF.

The CDR3 reads CASSFLTDYSYEQYV. CDR3 nucleotides: TGTGCCAGCAGCTTCTTGACAGACTACTCCTACGAGCAGTACGTC. The V gene is TRBV5-5, the J gene TRBJ2-7; D tentatively reads TRBD1 or TRBD2 (5 bases each). This CDR3 contains 15 residues. Trimming shortened V by 2 bases and J by 0 bases, and 12 bases separated the two germline ends. CDR1 is SGHKS and CDR2 is YYEKEE in the germline V gene (reference sequence).

This clonotype was observed many times. The gene calls are TRBV7-3 and TRBJ1-1; D unresolved. The ends were cut back, 6 bases at V and 11 bases at J, with 19 bases in the middle. Looked up from germline, CDR1 is SGHTA and CDR2 is FQGTGA. The CDR3 is 13 residues long. CDR3 region: CASSWGLWGEAFF. CDR3 sequence (DNA): TGTGCCAGCAGTTGGGGATTGTGGGGTGAGGCTTTCTTT.

A few counts support this clonotype. The chain combines TRBV5-5 with TRBJ2-5; the D gene is possibly TRBD2 (5 bases). Germline V gives CDR1 SGHKS, CDR2 YYEKEE (reference sequence). V lost 4 bases and J 5 bases, leaving 21 bases between the germline ends. This CDR3 spans 16 amino acids. The CDR3 DNA is TGTGCCAGCAGCCCATTGGGAAGGGAGATAGTGGAGACCCAGTACTTC. Protein sequence: CASSPLGREIVETQYF.

The chain couples TRBV6-2 or TRBV6-3 to TRBJ2-1, with 8 positions matching TRBD2. Per the germline V gene, CDR1 is MNHEY and CDR2 is SVGEGT. The CDR3 length is 14 residues. V gave up 2 bases and J gave up 10 bases; unmatched junction bases: 7. Written as DNA, the CDR3 is TGTGCCAGCAGTTACGTCGGGGGGGCATACGAGCAGTTCTTC. Amino acid sequence: CASSYVGGAYEQFF.

The chain links TRBV7-2 to TRBJ1-5; D gene uncertain. Germline loops: CDR1 SGHTA, CDR2 FQGNSA. The V end was cut by 2 bases, the J end by 5 bases, with 7 bases between. The CDR3 runs 13 residues. CDR3 nucleotide sequence: TGTGCCAGCAGCTTAATATGGGATCAGCCCCAGCATTTT. This encodes CASSLIWDQPQHF. Supplemented by reference TRBV7-2 and TRBJ1-5, the full variable domain reads GAGVSQSPSNKVTEKGKDVELRCDPISGHTALYWYRQSLGQGLEFLIYFQGNSAPDKSGLPSDRFSAERTGGSVSTLTIQRTQQEDSAVYLCASSLIWDQPQHFGDGTRLSIL.

Ten or more counts support this clonotype. V and J are TRBV29-1 and TRBJ2-2; TRBD1 aligns across 9 bases. The CDR3 spans 13 residues. CDR1 and CDR2 from the germline V gene are SQVTM and ANQGSEA. J gave up 9 bases and V 7 bases, and 9 bases lay outside the gene matches. The CDR3: CSASDRGDRELFF. CDR3 sequence (DNA): TGCAGCGCTTCGGACAGGGGCGATCGGGAGCTGTTTTTT.

The sample holds many counts of this clonotype. The V call is TRBV19, the J call TRBJ1-1, with 9 nucleotides matching TRBD1. This CDR3 spans 13 amino acids. The germline V gene encodes CDR1 LNHDA and CDR2 SQIVND (reference sequence). J lost 5 bases, V lost 6 bases, and 4 bases had no gene match. Here the CDR3 DNA reads TGTGCCAGTAGACAGGGGGCCCGGACTGAAGCTTTCTTT. This translates into CASRQGARTEAFF.

This clonotype was counted only a few times. The chain is built from TRBV2 and TRBJ2-7, with a weak D call TRBD1 (6 bases). The germline CDR1 and CDR2 sequences are SNHLY and FYNNEI. V shed 5 bases and J shed 2 bases, with 10 bases lying between them. This CDR3 spans 13 amino acids. The CDR3 loop reads CASSWDTAYEQYV. The CDR3, as DNA: TGTGCCAGCAGTTGGGACACCGCCTACGAGCAGTACGTC.

There are many counts of this clonotype. As DNA, the CDR3 is TGTGCCAGCGGGGCGGGGACCCTCGGGGAGACCCAGTACTTC. Protein sequence: CASGAGTLGETQYF. The rearrangement uses TRBV9 and TRBJ2-5; D possibly corresponds to TRBD2 (6 bases). The germline V gene encodes CDR1 SGDLS and CDR2 YYNGEE. The CDR3 runs 14 residues. With 7 bases removed from V and 5 bases from J, the gap between germline ends came to 18 bases.